This T cell receptor beta chain originates from a study of T cell changes during pregnancy in multiple sclerosis. TCRdb's table, derived via immunoSEQ multiplex PCR, lists solely in-frame clones and lacks some. Of around 19,000 clones listed, around 90% are singletons. The CDR3 spans 14 residues. Germline trimming cut 5 bases from V and 6 bases from J; bases unmatched to any gene: 10. Germline V lookup: CDR1 MNHEY, CDR2 SMNVEV (reference sequence). This material consisted of CD8+ T cells from peripheral blood mononuclear cells, taken after pregnancy. V gene TRBV27 combines with J gene TRBJ2-7; 7 bases fit TRBD1. The sequence came from a female donor in good health, enrolled as a control in a pregnancy study. The CDR3 DNA reads as TGTGCCAGCAGTAAAGACGGACAGGTCAGCGAGCAGTACTTC. Translating gives CASSKDGQVSEQYF.